These 24 T cell receptor beta chains came from one sample sequenced in a study of beta chain features in type 1 diabetes. The entirety of the isolated RNA underwent reverse transcription, so expressed TCRB transcripts were sequenced. Clones were read by immunoSEQ multiplex PCR, and TCRdb kept only the in-frame ones, dropping some. The sample lists about 360,000 clones, around 12% occurring once. The specimen sequenced was naive CD4+ T cells from blood. These receptors originate from a young man in good health.

This clone was recorded a few times. This rearrangement joins TRBV9 to TRBJ1-5; maybe TRBD1 (5 bases). Germline V lookup: CDR1 SGDLS, CDR2 YYNGEE. There are 15 residues in the CDR3. Trimming left V 0 bases short and J 2 bases short, with 9 bases between. In DNA, the CDR3 is TGTGCCAGCAGCGTAGAGGGACTGCGCAATCAGCCCCAGCATTTT. Protein: CASSVEGLRNQPQHF.

This clone appeared a few times. V is TRBV30 and J is TRBJ1-1; 9 bases are shared with TRBD1. The CDR3 loop spans 15 amino acids. CDR1 is GTSNPN, CDR2 SVGIG, per germline (reference sequence). V shed 1 base, J shed 1 base, and the junction held 4 bases outside the gene matches. CDR3 loop: CAWSEEGQGNTEAFF. DNA for the CDR3: TGTGCCTGGAGTGAGGAGGGACAGGGGAACACTGAAGCTTTCTTT.

With regard to this clone: Other DNA sequences in this sample translate to the same CDR3. J is TRBJ1-1 and V is TRBV28; D not certain. CDR1 MDHEN and CDR2 SYDVKM come from the germline V gene. The CDR3 is made up of 12 amino acids. Deletions cut 3 bases from V and 2 bases from J, with 4 bases between. CDR3 loop: CASSLRNTEAFF. The CDR3 nucleotides are TGTGCCAGCAGTTTGCGAAACACTGAAGCTTTCTTT.

The genes are TRBV6-9 and TRBJ1-4; D gene uncertain. The length of the CDR3 is 14 residues. CDR1 MNHGY and CDR2 SVAAGI come from the germline V gene. Trimming removed 5 bases from V and 8 bases from J, with 15 bases in between. The CDR3 DNA is TGTGCCAGCAGTGCCCGGGTTGTCCGAGAAAAACTGTTTTTT. Translation: CASSARVVREKLFF.

In its sample, this clone was seen a few times. The V call is TRBV4-3, the J call TRBJ2-7; 7 bases fit TRBD1. This CDR3 is 16 amino acids long. Trimming at V came to 0 bases and at J to 5 bases, leaving 10 bases not matched to a gene. CDR1 LGHNA and CDR2 YSLEER come from the germline V gene. Written as DNA, the CDR3 is TGCGCCAGCAGCCAAGATACGGTGACAGGGCGAAACGAGCAGTACTTC. Its translation: CASSQDTVTGRNEQYF.

The V call is TRBV14, the J call TRBJ1-1; the match to TRBD1 covers 9 bases. Per germline, CDR1 SGHDN and CDR2 FVKESK. The CDR3 is 15 amino acids. Unmatched junction bases numbered 5, after V lost 4 bases and J lost 2 bases. CDR3 amino acids: CASSRRQGDNTEAFF. The CDR3 DNA is TGTGCCAGCAGCCGCCGACAGGGGGATAACACTGAAGCTTTCTTT.

This clone was counted a few times. This chain connects TRBV28 to TRBJ2-3; TRBD1 might be the D (6 bases). The CDR3 sequence is 13 residues long. Between the trimmed V and J ends, which lost 5 bases and 6 bases, there was a span of 12 bases. Per the germline V gene, CDR1 is MDHEN and CDR2 is SYDVKM. CDR3 in amino acids: CASSQGTTDTQYF. CDR3 in DNA: TGTGCCAGCAGTCAGGGGACCACGGATACGCAGTATTTT.

The table lists this clone with a few counts. The CDR3 reads CASSFPLGGEDTEAFF. The CDR3, as DNA: TGTGCCAGCAGCTTCCCCCTGGGTGGTGAGGACACTGAAGCTTTCTTT. V gene TRBV7-9 combines with J gene TRBJ1-1; D is unclear. V shed 3 bases and J shed 3 bases, with 17 bases lying between them. Germline assignment: CDR1 SEHNR and CDR2 FQNEAQ (reference sequence). The CDR3 covers 16 residues.

This clone was counted a few times. This chain connects TRBV5-4 to TRBJ2-4, with D possibly being TRBD1 (5 bases). The germline CDR1 and CDR2 sequences are SGHNT and YYREEE (reference sequence). The CDR3 has 14 residues. Trimming removed 2 bases from V and 5 bases from J, with 11 bases in between. The CDR3 DNA sequence: TGTGCCAGCAGCTTTCAGGGTTCGGAAAACATTCAGTACTTC. This translates into CASSFQGSENIQYF.

The chain carries TRBV2 and TRBJ1-2, with 9 nucleotides matching TRBD1. The junction had 7 bases not matched to a gene; V was cut back by 9 bases and J by 5 bases. Germline CDR1 reads SNHLY; CDR2 reads FYNNEI. CDR3 length: 13 amino acids. The CDR3 protein is CASRTGVGYGYTF. CDR3 bases: TGTGCCAGTAGGACAGGGGTTGGATATGGCTACACCTTC. Full variable domain (outside the CDR3, taken from reference TRBV2 and TRBJ1-2): EPEVTQTPSHQVTQMGQEVILRCVPISNHLYFYWYRQILGQKVEFLVSFYNNEISEKSEIFDDQFSVERPDGSNFTLKIRSTKLEDSAMYFCASRTGVGYGYTFGSGTRLTVV.

This chain joins TRBV28 and TRBJ2-7; D remains unclear. The CDR3 consists of 13 residues. With 4 bases removed from V and 3 bases from J, the gap between germline ends came to 10 bases. Germline V gene data show CDR1 as MDHEN and CDR2 as SYDVKM. The CDR3 coding sequence is TGTGCCAGCAGTTCCATCCCCAGCTACGAGCAGTACTTC. Translating it yields CASSSIPSYEQYF.

The CDR3 DNA sequence: TGTGCCAGGGAGGCTAGCGGGGGATATACGCAGTATTTT. Protein product: CAREASGGYTQYF. The rearrangement joins TRBV30 to TRBJ2-3, with TRBD2 identical over 10 bases. Germline-derived CDR1 and CDR2 are GTSNPN and SVGIG (reference sequence). The CDR3 totals 13 residues. With 8 bases clipped from V and 7 bases from J, the junction kept 9 bases outside the gene matches.

V is TRBV4-2 and J is TRBJ2-6; 9 nucleotides match TRBD1. CDR1 and CDR2 from the germline V gene are LGHNA and YNFKEQ. This CDR3 region has 18 residues. V shed 1 base, J shed 4 bases, and the junction held 8 bases outside the gene matches. The CDR3 DNA is TGTGCCAGCAGCCAAGTCCTACAGGGGGCGCGGGGGGCCAACGTCCTGACTTTC. Protein product: CASSQVLQGARGANVLTF.

This clone was observed many times. This sequence joins TRBV28 and TRBJ2-7; tentatively, D is TRBD2 (5 bases). V was shortened by 5 bases and J by 2 bases, with 13 bases between the two germline ends. Germline assignment: CDR1 MDHEN and CDR2 SYDVKM. This CDR3 is 14 amino acids long. The CDR3, as DNA: TGTGCCAGCAGTCCAATAGCGCGTCCCTACGAGCAGTACTTC. Its protein product is CASSPIARPYEQYF.

This rearrangement joins TRBV19 to TRBJ1-2, with D possibly TRBD1 on 6 matching bases. Germline CDR1 and CDR2: LNHDA and SQIVND (reference sequence). V gave up 6 bases and J gave up 10 bases, with 21 bases separating them. The CDR3 has 14 residues. The CDR3 loop reads CASRQGFPVYFYTF. In DNA form, the CDR3 reads TGTGCCAGTAGACAGGGCTTCCCTGTTTACTTCTACACCTTC.

With respect to this clone: Other nucleotide sequences from this sample produce the same CDR3. This sequence joins TRBV28 and TRBJ1-2; D uncertain. Trimming cost V 6 bases and J 4 bases, with 9 bases left between them. This CDR3 contains 12 residues. Per the germline V gene, CDR1 is MDHEN and CDR2 is SYDVKM. The CDR3 DNA reads as TGTGCCAGCAGCCTAGGGAGCTATGGCTACACCTTC. As protein: CASSLGSYGYTF.

The chain joins TRBV2 to TRBJ1-2; the match to TRBD1 covers 7 bases. Germline CDR1 reads SNHLY; CDR2 reads FYNNEI. Unmatched junction bases numbered 11, after V lost 2 bases and J lost 8 bases. The CDR3 covers 15 residues. In nucleotides, the CDR3 is TGTGCCAGCAGTGAATCAAGACAGGGCCTTGGAGGCTACACCTTC. Translating gives CASSESRQGLGGYTF.

Points on this clone: The sample holds other DNA sequences that translate to the same CDR3. V gene TRBV7-2 combines with J gene TRBJ2-5; D is undetermined. The CDR3 totals 13 residues. Trimming stripped 1 base from V and 1 base from J, with 4 bases between. Germline V gene data show CDR1 as SGHTA and CDR2 as FQGNSA. The CDR3 loop reads CASSLGLQETQYF. The CDR3 bases are TGTGCCAGCAGCTTAGGGCTCCAAGAGACCCAGTACTTC.

As regards this clone: Within the sample, other DNA sequences also encode this same CDR3. The rearrangement uses TRBV13 and TRBJ2-7; maybe TRBD2 (6 bases). This CDR3 is built from 13 residues. Looked up from germline, CDR1 is PRHDT and CDR2 is FYEKMQ (reference sequence). V was cut by 3 bases and J by 0 bases, with 6 bases left in between. CDR3 in amino acids: CASSLGGSYEQYF. The CDR3 DNA is TGTGCCAGCAGCTTGGGGGGCTCCTACGAGCAGTACTTC.

This clone occurred a few times. The chain carries TRBV9 and TRBJ2-1; D gene unclear. The CDR3 length is 12 residues. V shed 3 bases and J shed 7 bases, with 8 bases lying between them. Per germline, CDR1 SGDLS and CDR2 YYNGEE. CDR3 sequence: CASSAPRNEQFF. CDR3 DNA: TGTGCCAGCAGCGCCCCGAGGAATGAGCAGTTCTTC.

Only a few counts were recorded for this clone. The chain recombines TRBV15 with TRBJ2-5; D might be TRBD2 (5 bases). The CDR3 runs to 15 residues. V lost 0 bases and J 4 bases, leaving 12 bases between the germline ends. The germline V gene has CDR1 LNHNV and CDR2 YYDKDF (reference sequence). CDR3 protein: CATSRDRTEGETQYF. The CDR3 DNA reads as TGTGCCACCAGCAGAGATCGGACCGAGGGAGAGACCCAGTACTTC.

This rearrangement joins TRBV27 to TRBJ1-2; 12 positions match TRBD1. Germline V gene lookup returns CDR1 MNHEY and CDR2 SMNVEV (reference sequence). Trimming at V came to 10 bases and at J to 8 bases, leaving 8 bases not matched to a gene. This CDR3 is built from 13 residues. The CDR3 DNA reads TGTGCCACCCGGGGGACAGGGGGCGAGGGCTACACCTTC. Residues: CATRGTGGEGYTF.

This clone has a handful of counts. The chain links TRBV30 to TRBJ2-5, with 8 bases aligning to TRBD2. Looked up from germline, CDR1 is GTSNPN and CDR2 is SVGIG (reference sequence). The CDR3 runs 15 residues. Unmatched junction bases numbered 10, after V lost 2 bases and J lost 5 bases. The CDR3 bases are TGTGCCTGGAGTAATCAGACTAGCGTGAGCGAGACCCAGTACTTC. It translates to CAWSNQTSVSETQYF.

The chain links TRBV30 to TRBJ1-3, with a possible D match to TRBD1 (5 bases). Germline V gives CDR1 GTSNPN, CDR2 SVGIG (reference sequence). The V gene lost 4 bases and the J gene lost 4 bases, with 8 bases spanning the gap. The CDR3 runs to 12 residues. The CDR3 coding sequence is TGTGCCTGGAAACCAGGGGGAAACACCATATATTTT. This encodes CAWKPGGNTIYF.